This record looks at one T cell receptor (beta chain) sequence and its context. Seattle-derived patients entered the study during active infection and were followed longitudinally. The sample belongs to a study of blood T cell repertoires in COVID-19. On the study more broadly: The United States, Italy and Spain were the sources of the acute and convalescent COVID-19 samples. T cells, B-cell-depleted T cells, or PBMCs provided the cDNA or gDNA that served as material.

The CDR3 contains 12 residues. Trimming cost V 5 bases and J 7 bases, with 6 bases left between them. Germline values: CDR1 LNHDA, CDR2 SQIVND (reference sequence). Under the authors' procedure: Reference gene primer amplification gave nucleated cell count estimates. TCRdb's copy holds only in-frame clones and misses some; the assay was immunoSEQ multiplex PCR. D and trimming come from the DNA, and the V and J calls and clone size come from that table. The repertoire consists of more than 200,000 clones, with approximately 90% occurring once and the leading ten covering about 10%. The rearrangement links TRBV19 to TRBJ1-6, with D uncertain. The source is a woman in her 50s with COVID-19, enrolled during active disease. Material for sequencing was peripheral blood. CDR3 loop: CASSSGNSPLHF. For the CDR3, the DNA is TGTGCCAGTAGTTCGGGAAATTCACCCCTCCACTTT.